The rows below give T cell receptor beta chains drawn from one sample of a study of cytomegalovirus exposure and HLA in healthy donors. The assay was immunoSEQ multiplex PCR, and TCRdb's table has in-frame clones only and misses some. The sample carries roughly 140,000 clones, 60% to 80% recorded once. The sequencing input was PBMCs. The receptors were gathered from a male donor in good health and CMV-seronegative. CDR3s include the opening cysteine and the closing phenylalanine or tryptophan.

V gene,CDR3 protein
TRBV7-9,CASSRRQDNYEQYF
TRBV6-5,CASRPGNSYEQYF
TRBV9,CASSVDLGGYGSGNTIYF
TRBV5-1,CASSLVRGTGNEQFF
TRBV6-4,CASSGTSGGTDTQYF
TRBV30,CAWSPDSNYGYTF
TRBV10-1,CASPTGEANTGELFF
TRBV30,CAWGRDSNQPQHF
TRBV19,CASSLVLPGPGQRILSGANVLTF
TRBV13,CASSLAGGAPSTDTQYF
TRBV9,CASSVQDRGGNTIYF
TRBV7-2,CASSLPGNYGYTF
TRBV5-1,CASSRQGLSYNEQFF
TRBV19,CASMRRGRGYTF
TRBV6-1,CASSVRRGGEKLFF
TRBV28,CASTREAYNSPLHF
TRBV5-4,CASSLKTPPPHNEQFF
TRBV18,CASSPVRGLDEQFF
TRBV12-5,CASGLQDTEAFF
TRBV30,CAWSYRDRPFYGYTF
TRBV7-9,CASSFSPRDRADTQYF
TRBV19,CASSHGPGRDNEREVGNEQFF
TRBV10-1,CASRTSCPAKNIQYF
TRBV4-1,CASSQRVGTDTQYF
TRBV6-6,CASSPRAYEQYF
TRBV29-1,CSGMTGLNTEAFF
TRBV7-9,CSSSFTWTDGSPNSPLHF
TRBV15,CATSRVGGNYGYTF
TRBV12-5,CASGLVMLAGGNEQFF
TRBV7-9,CASSLVDKPQHF
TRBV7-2,CASNPDRQKLNYGYTF
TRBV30,CAWSGGYHEQYF
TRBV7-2,CASSFMREETQYF
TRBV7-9,CSSSFSGYGYTF
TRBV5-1,CASSPRERGSYGYTF
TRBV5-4,CASSLGTSGGKETQYF
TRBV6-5,CASSLGQGTEQYF
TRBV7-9,CASSPSSYEQYF
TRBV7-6,CASSRGQGLGPGELFF
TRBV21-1,CASSKERTGGTDTQYF
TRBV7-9,CASSPPGGLAYYEQYF
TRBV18,CASSPQSGRTEAFF
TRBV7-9,CSSSVSVYTEAFF
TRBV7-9,CSSSPTSGTQFF
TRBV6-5,CASSAMTGANQPQHF
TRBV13,CASSLFGSSSGNTIYF
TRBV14,CASSQAGGWNEQYF
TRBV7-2,CASSLRRAGADTQYF
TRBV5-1,CASSLIGDTEAFF
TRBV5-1,CASSSRPREQETQYF
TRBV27,CASREHGTDPTDTQYF
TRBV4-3,CASSQDRGRYEQYF
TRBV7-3,CASSLGGSNNEQFF
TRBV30,CAWRQTGVPYEQYF
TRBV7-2,CASSAPKGLAGSYEQYF
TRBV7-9,CASSLAFGIKNTGELFF
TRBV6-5,CASREVTGVGYGYTF